These 13 T cell receptor beta chains originate from one sample sequenced in a study of blood T cell repertoires in COVID-19. The assay was immunoSEQ multiplex PCR, and TCRdb's table has in-frame clones only and misses some. This sample has 200,000 to 300,000 clones, with roughly 86% found just once. Sequenced: peripheral blood. The receptors shown here come from a woman between 45 and 60 years old with acute or convalescent COVID-19.

The chain employs TRBV30 and TRBJ2-7; D remains ambiguous. The CDR3 length is 11 residues. Looked up from germline, CDR1 is GTSNPN and CDR2 is SVGIG (reference sequence). The V end was cut by 4 bases, the J end by 1 base, with 5 bases between. CDR3 in DNA: TGTGCCTGGACACATTCCTACGAGCAGTACTTC. Translation: CAWTHSYEQYF.

This sequence joins TRBV7-8 and TRBJ1-3, with D maybe TRBD1 (5 bases). Trimming pared 1 base from V and 0 bases from J, leaving 10 bases between. Germline loops: CDR1 SGHVS, CDR2 FQNEAQ. The CDR3 runs to 16 residues. DNA of the CDR3: TGTGCCAGCAGCTTAGTTTTCGGGGGCTCTGGAAACACCATATATTTT. Protein sequence: CASSLVFGGSGNTIYF.

CDR3 loop: CASSLGGQGDTQYF. The CDR3 DNA sequence: TGTGCCAGCAGCTTAGGGGGGCAGGGAGATACGCAGTATTTT. The V and J genes are TRBV13 and TRBJ2-3, with a tentative D call TRBD1 (5 bases). This CDR3 has 14 amino acids. Deletions cut 0 bases from V and 5 bases from J, with 9 bases between. Per germline, CDR1 PRHDT and CDR2 FYEKMQ (reference sequence).

V and J are TRBV5-1 and TRBJ2-7, with D perhaps TRBD1 (5 bases). This CDR3 spans 14 amino acids. Trimming left V 0 bases short and J 0 bases short, with 7 bases between. CDR1 is SGHRS and CDR2 is YFSETQ in the germline V gene. CDR3 protein: CASSLADSSYEQYF. CDR3 coding DNA: TGCGCCAGCAGCTTGGCCGACAGCTCCTACGAGCAGTACTTC.

This clone occurred a few times. The chain recombines TRBV7-3 with TRBJ2-7; D is unresolved. V dropped 1 base and J dropped 3 bases, with 13 bases sitting between them. CDR3 length equals 15 residues. CDR1 is SGHTA and CDR2 is FQGTGA in the germline V gene. The CDR3 reads CASSLIAGSYYEQYF. As DNA, the CDR3 is TGTGCCAGCAGCTTAATCGCTGGTAGCTACTACGAGCAGTACTTC.

The chain uses TRBV7-8 and TRBJ2-7; 7 bases map to TRBD2. Germline V lookup: CDR1 SGHVS, CDR2 FQNEAQ. Trimming cost V 10 bases and J 0 bases; bases outside gene matches: 12. CDR3 length: 15 residues. In DNA, the CDR3 is TGTGCCACCTCCGGTAGACGCGGGAGCTCCTACGAGCAGTACTTC. It specifies CATSGRRGSSYEQYF. Variable domain in full (rest from reference TRBV7-8 and TRBJ2-7): GAGVSQSPRYKVAKRGQDVALRCDPISGHVSLFWYQQALGQGPEFLTYFQNEAQLDKSGLPSDRFFAERPEGSVSTLKIQRTQQEDSAVYLCATSGRRGSSYEQYFGPGTRLTVT.

This clone was detected once. V is TRBV7-9 and J is TRBJ1-6; D is uncertain. Looked up from germline, CDR1 is SEHNR and CDR2 is FQNEAQ (reference sequence). V lost 5 bases, J lost 8 bases, and 7 bases lay in between. The CDR3 extends over 12 amino acids. CDR3 coding DNA: TGTGCCAGCAGCACGGGTCATTCACCCCTCCACTTT. Its protein is CASSTGHSPLHF. Full variable domain (remainder filled in from reference TRBV7-9 and TRBJ1-6): DTGVSQNPRHKITKRGQNVTFRCDPISEHNRLYWYRQTLGQGPEFLTYFQNEAQLEKSRLLSDRFSAERPKGSFSTLEIQRTEQGDSAMYLCASSTGHSPLHFGNGTRLTVT.

V is TRBV6-5 and J is TRBJ1-5; tentative D call: TRBD1 (5 bases). The CDR3 loop spans 13 amino acids. The germline V gene encodes CDR1 MNHEY and CDR2 SVGAGI. V was cut by 8 bases and J by 4 bases, with 12 bases left in between. The CDR3 coding sequence is TGTGCCAGCGGGGCAGGGAATAATCAGCCCCAGCATTTT. Its translation is CASGAGNNQPQHF.

The V gene is TRBV10-3, the J gene TRBJ1-1; D call uncertain. The CDR3 loop spans 15 amino acids. Germline CDR1 is ENHRY and CDR2 is SYGVKD. With 4 bases removed from V and 2 bases from J, the gap between germline ends came to 14 bases. The CDR3 sequence: CAISGSWAKNTEAFF. CDR3 bases: TGTGCCATCAGTGGATCTTGGGCCAAAAACACTGAAGCTTTCTTT.

V and J are TRBV6-5 and TRBJ2-7, with TRBD2 matching 11 bases. The CDR3 contains 15 residues. CDR1 is MNHEY and CDR2 is SVGAGI in the germline V gene. J gave up 3 bases and V 5 bases, and 6 bases lay outside the gene matches. The CDR3 reads CASSPEGTSGYEQYF. CDR3 sequence (DNA): TGTGCCAGCAGTCCTGAGGGGACTAGCGGCTACGAGCAGTACTTC.

For the CDR3, the DNA is TGTGCCAGCAGCCAACGGGGCGGGGGGCATAACTATGGCTACACCTTC. Protein product: CASSQRGGGHNYGYTF. This chain links TRBV3-1 (or the pseudogene TRBV3-2) with TRBJ1-2; D may be TRBD1 (6 bases). The CDR3 extends over 16 amino acids. Per germline, CDR1 LGHDT and CDR2 YNNKEL (reference sequence). V was trimmed by 2 bases and J by 1 base, leaving 14 bases between them.

V is TRBV28 and J is TRBJ1-2; D is uncertain. CDR3 length: 14 residues. Germline V lookup: CDR1 MDHEN, CDR2 SYDVKM. The ends were cut back, 5 bases at V and 4 bases at J, with 14 bases in the middle. Written as DNA, the CDR3 is TGTGCCAGCAGTCGTTCAGCAGGACTCTATGGCTACACCTTC. Translation gives CASSRSAGLYGYTF.

The chain joins TRBV15 to TRBJ2-1, with TRBD2 matching 7 bases. The CDR3 contains 18 residues. V trimming: 7 bases; J trimming: 4 bases; junction bases outside the gene matches: 19. Germline assignment: CDR1 LNHNV and CDR2 YYDKDF (reference sequence). The CDR3 DNA sequence: TGTGCCACCACCTCCGAAGAACCCGGCCTAGCGGATTACAATGAGCAGTTCTTC. Residues: CATTSEEPGLADYNEQFF. The full variable domain, its missing parts supplied by reference TRBV15 and TRBJ2-1, is DAMVIQNPRYQVTQFGKPVTLSCSQTLNHNVMYWYQQKSSQAPKLLFHYYDKDFNNEADTPDNFQSRRPNTSFCFLDIRSPGLGDTAMYLCATTSEEPGLADYNEQFFGPGTRLTVL.